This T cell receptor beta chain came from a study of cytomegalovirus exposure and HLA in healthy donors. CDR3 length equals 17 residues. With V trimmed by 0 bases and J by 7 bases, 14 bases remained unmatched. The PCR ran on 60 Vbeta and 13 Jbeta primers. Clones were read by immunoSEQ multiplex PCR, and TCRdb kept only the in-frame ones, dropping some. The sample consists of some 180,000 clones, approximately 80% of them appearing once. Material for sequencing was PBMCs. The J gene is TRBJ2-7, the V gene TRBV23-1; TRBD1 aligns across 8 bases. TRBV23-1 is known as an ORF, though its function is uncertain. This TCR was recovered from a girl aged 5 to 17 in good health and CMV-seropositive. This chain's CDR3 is CASSQSAPGGAPGEQYF. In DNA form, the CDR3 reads TGCGCCAGCAGTCAATCTGCGCCAGGGGGCGCCCCGGGGGAGCAGTACTTC.